The 2 T cell receptor beta chains listed next were all sequenced from one sample in a study of beta chain features in type 1 diabetes. All of the isolated RNA was reverse transcribed, so expressed TCRB transcripts were sequenced. Generated by immunoSEQ multiplex PCR, the TCRdb table keeps only in-frame clones and is missing some. The table includes about 370,000 clones, over 12% detected once. The sample was naive CD4+ T cells from blood. The receptors shown here come from a woman under 30 in good health.

The table lists this clone with a few counts. V usage is TRBV29-1 and J usage is TRBJ2-1; the D gene is possibly TRBD2 (5 bases). In germline, CDR1 is SQVTM, CDR2 ANQGSEA. The CDR3 is made up of 15 amino acids. Trimming shortened V by 5 bases and J by 9 bases, and 23 bases separated the two germline ends. The CDR3 here is CSVLRTPAPPSEQFF. As DNA, the CDR3 is TGCAGCGTTCTACGGACTCCTGCCCCCCCCAGTGAGCAGTTCTTC.

The V gene is TRBV15, the J gene TRBJ2-3; D gene unclear. Germline V gene lookup returns CDR1 LNHNV and CDR2 YYDKDF (reference sequence). The CDR3 extends over 13 amino acids. The V and J ends lost 0 bases and 4 bases respectively, with 5 bases between them. This chain's CDR3 is CATSRDRSDTQYF. In DNA, the CDR3 is TGTGCCACCAGCAGAGATCGTTCAGATACGCAGTATTTT.